The present T cell receptor beta chain was sequenced within a study of blood T cell repertoires in COVID-19. Study-level background: The United States, Italy and Spain supplied acute and convalescent COVID-19 samples. PBMCs, B-cell-depleted T cells, or T cells were the source of the cDNA or gDNA that made up the material.

This CDR3 region has 16 residues. A single count supports this clone. Original processing notes: Scientists estimated how many nucleated cells there were by amplifying reference gene primers. Profiling relied on immunoSEQ multiplex PCR, and the TCRdb table lists in-frame clones only, not all of them. V and J calls and clone size are as listed in that table; D and trimming were resolved from the DNA. Among roughly 20,000 clones, 80% to 90% were seen once, and the ten largest hold 25%. The source of this sequence is a human donor with active COVID-19. The donor label of this sample is uncertain. The chain joins TRBV21-1 to TRBJ2-7; TRBD2, as called in the table, went unchecked against the DNA. TRBV21-1 is classified as a pseudogene. The sequenced sample consisted of peripheral blood. CDR3 DNA: TGTGCCAGCAGCGGAGAGCGAACGCATTTCGGCTACGAGCAGTACTTC. This sequence encodes CASSGERTHFGYEQYF.